This entry concerns a single T cell receptor (beta chain). The sample is drawn from a study of blood T cell repertoires in COVID-19. About the research overall: Sample material is recorded as cDNA or gDNA derived from T cells, B-cell-depleted T cells, or PBMCs.

Assay used: immunoSEQ multiplex PCR; TCRdb lists only in-frame clones, some missing. The sample gives a few hundred thousand clones, over 75% of which show up once; 1.5% to 2% is in the top ten. The CDR3 is 18 residues long. With 0 bases removed from V and 2 bases from J, the gap between germline ends came to 17 bases. Per germline, CDR1 LGHNA and CDR2 YNFKEQ. V and J are TRBV4-2 and TRBJ2-1; D is possibly TRBD2 (7 bases). The receptor comes from a woman aged 45-59 years who had recovered from COVID-19. Material for sequencing was PBMCs or T cells enriched from blood (not recorded which). The CDR3 loop is CASSQDRGTGGAYNEQFF. The CDR3 DNA is TGTGCCAGCAGCCAAGATCGGGGGACGGGGGGCGCCTACAATGAGCAGTTCTTC.